These T cell receptor beta chains were read from a single sample in a study of T cells after posttransplantation cyclophosphamide. Here immunoSEQ multiplex PCR was the method, and the copy in TCRdb shows in-frame clones only, minus some. Of thousands of clones detected, under 90% appear once; the ten largest clones hold approximately 10%. The sequenced sample was CD8+ T cells sorted from PBMCs. Every receptor here comes from a woman aged 50 to 60 in good health and a related stem cell transplant donor. CDR3s include the opening cysteine and the closing phenylalanine or tryptophan. A D gene is named only where the DNA matches it firmly. Only some rows state a clone size, as once, few, many or a class for expanded clones.

J gene: TRBJ2-2; clone size: -; V gene: TRBV7-3; D gene: TRBD2; CDR3 DNA: TGTGCCAGCAGCTCCCCAGGACTAGCGGCCACCGGGGAGCTGTTTTTT; CDR3 protein: CASSSPGLAATGELFF
J gene: TRBJ1-5; clone size: -; V gene: TRBV9; D gene: -; CDR3 DNA: TGTGCCAGCAGCGTAGCGGGGTATAGCAATCAGCCCCAGCATTTT; CDR3 protein: CASSVAGYSNQPQHF
J gene: TRBJ2-2; clone size: -; V gene: TRBV19; D gene: TRBD1; CDR3 DNA: TGTGCCAGTAAAACAATACAGGGGGACACCGGGGAGCTGTTTTTT; CDR3 protein: CASKTIQGDTGELFF
J gene: TRBJ2-1; clone size: -; V gene: TRBV5-4; D gene: -; CDR3 DNA: TGTGCCAGCAGATATAGCGGAGGGAGCTCCTACAATGAGCAGTTCTTC; CDR3 protein: CASRYSGGSSYNEQFF
J gene: TRBJ2-7; clone size: -; V gene: TRBV5-6; D gene: TRBD2; CDR3 DNA: TGTGCCAGCACCAACACGGGGACTAACGACTACGAGCAGTACTTC; CDR3 protein: CASTNTGTNDYEQYF
J gene: TRBJ2-7; clone size: -; V gene: TRBV19; D gene: -; CDR3 DNA: TGTGCCAGTAGTATAGTTACAGGGCCCTACGAGCAGTACTTC; CDR3 protein: CASSIVTGPYEQYF
J gene: TRBJ2-5; clone size: -; V gene: TRBV27; D gene: TRBD2; CDR3 DNA: TGTGCCAGCAGCCCTGGGACTAGCGGTAAAGAGACCCAGTACTTC; CDR3 protein: CASSPGTSGKETQYF
J gene: TRBJ2-7; clone size: -; V gene: TRBV7-6; D gene: -; CDR3 DNA: TGTGCCAGCAGCCCCGGGTGGGACGAGCAGTACTTC; CDR3 protein: CASSPGWDEQYF
J gene: TRBJ2-7; clone size: -; V gene: TRBV6-5; D gene: -; CDR3 DNA: TGTGCCAGCAGTGACGGGGAGGTCTACGAGCAGTACTTC; CDR3 protein: CASSDGEVYEQYF
J gene: TRBJ2-7; clone size: -; V gene: TRBV27; D gene: -; CDR3 DNA: TGTGCCAGCAGCCTCCTTGGCACAGCAACCGAGCAGTACTTC; CDR3 protein: CASSLLGTATEQYF
J gene: TRBJ2-7; clone size: -; V gene: TRBV27; D gene: TRBD1; CDR3 DNA: TGTGCCAGCAGTCTCCGGGACAGATTCTACGAGCAGTACTTC; CDR3 protein: CASSLRDRFYEQYF
J gene: TRBJ1-5; clone size: -; V gene: TRBV2; D gene: -; CDR3 DNA: TGTGCCAGCACCTATGGCGGGCATCAGCCCCAGCATTTT; CDR3 protein: CASTYGGHQPQHF
J gene: TRBJ2-7; clone size: -; V gene: TRBV7-9; D gene: -; CDR3 DNA: TGTGCCAGCAGCTTAGCGCTGGGGCAGAGCGAGCAGTACTTC; CDR3 protein: CASSLALGQSEQYF
J gene: TRBJ2-7; clone size: -; V gene: TRBV27; D gene: TRBD2; CDR3 DNA: TGTGCCAGCAGTCCCGGGACTACCGTTTTTCACGAGCAGTACTTC; CDR3 protein: CASSPGTTVFHEQYF
J gene: TRBJ1-1; clone size: few; V gene: TRBV27; D gene: -; CDR3 DNA: TGTGCCAGCAATGGTTTGGGGAGTAACACTGAAGCTTTCTTT; CDR3 protein: CASNGLGSNTEAFF
J gene: TRBJ2-2; clone size: -; V gene: TRBV15; D gene: -; CDR3 DNA: TGTGCCACCAGCAGAGTTTCGGACACCGGGGAGCTGTTTTTT; CDR3 protein: CATSRVSDTGELFF
J gene: TRBJ2-1; clone size: -; V gene: TRBV30; D gene: TRBD2; CDR3 DNA: TGTGCCTGGGACGAACTAGCGGGAGGGTACAATGAGCAGTTCTTC; CDR3 protein: CAWDELAGGYNEQFF
J gene: TRBJ2-4; clone size: -; V gene: TRBV12-2; D gene: -; CDR3 DNA: TGTGCAAGTCGCTTACTAATAAAAGGGGTATGTTGGTTTAACGCCAAAAACATTCAGTACTTC; CDR3 protein: CASRLLIKGVCWFNAKNIQYF
J gene: TRBJ2-7; clone size: -; V gene: TRBV11-2; D gene: TRBD1; CDR3 DNA: TGTGCCAGCAGCTTAGAAACGGGACAGTCGTACGAGCAGTACTTC; CDR3 protein: CASSLETGQSYEQYF
J gene: TRBJ2-7; clone size: -; V gene: TRBV19; D gene: TRBD2; CDR3 DNA: TGTGCCAGTAGTATAGATCGCGCGGGAGCGGCCTACGAGCAGTACTTC; CDR3 protein: CASSIDRAGAAYEQYF
J gene: TRBJ1-1; clone size: -; V gene: TRBV29-1; D gene: -; CDR3 DNA: TGCAGCGGATGGGGAGACATGAACACTGAAGCTTTCTTT; CDR3 protein: CSGWGDMNTEAFF
J gene: TRBJ1-5; clone size: -; V gene: TRBV9; D gene: -; CDR3 DNA: TGTGCCAGCAGCGTAGACGGGGGTGGCAATCAGCCCCAGCATTTT; CDR3 protein: CASSVDGGGNQPQHF
J gene: TRBJ1-2; clone size: -; V gene: TRBV9; D gene: -; CDR3 DNA: TGTGCCAGCAGCGCCAATGCGGCAGACCTAAGCCCTCGCTCCTATGGCTACACCTTC; CDR3 protein: CASSANAADLSPRSYGYTF
J gene: TRBJ2-1; clone size: -; V gene: TRBV2; D gene: TRBD2; CDR3 DNA: TGTGCCAGCAGTGAAAGCGGGGGTCGTATTGGTGAGCAGTTCTTC; CDR3 protein: CASSESGGRIGEQFF
J gene: TRBJ2-3; clone size: -; V gene: TRBV11-2; D gene: -; CDR3 DNA: TGTGCCAGCAGCTTAGATCTCGCGGACACAGATACGCAGTATTTT; CDR3 protein: CASSLDLADTDTQYF
J gene: TRBJ2-1; clone size: -; V gene: TRBV27; D gene: TRBD2; CDR3 DNA: TGTGCCAGCAGTTCTAGCGGGGGGGTCCAATTCTTC; CDR3 protein: CASSSSGGVQFF
J gene: TRBJ1-1; clone size: -; V gene: TRBV7-8; D gene: TRBD1; CDR3 DNA: TGTGCCAGCAGCTTCGAAGGGGGCATGAACACTGAAGCTTTCTTT; CDR3 protein: CASSFEGGMNTEAFF
J gene: TRBJ2-7; clone size: -; V gene: TRBV10-3; D gene: TRBD1; CDR3 DNA: TGTGCCATCAGTGAGTCAAGTCGGACAGGATTTGGCTACGAGCAGTACTTC; CDR3 protein: CAISESSRTGFGYEQYF
J gene: TRBJ1-6; clone size: -; V gene: TRBV5-1; D gene: TRBD1; CDR3 DNA: TGCGCCAGCAGCTTGGGGACGGACCGACAGGGGGCTAATTCACCCCTCCACTTT; CDR3 protein: CASSLGTDRQGANSPLHF
J gene: TRBJ2-3; clone size: -; V gene: TRBV7-9; D gene: TRBD2; CDR3 DNA: TGTGCCACCACGTGGGGACTAGCGAATGCAGATACGCAGTATTTT; CDR3 protein: CATTWGLANADTQYF
J gene: TRBJ2-7; clone size: -; V gene: TRBV9; D gene: -; CDR3 DNA: TGTGCCAGCAGCGTAGGGGGACAACCCTACGAGCAGTACTTC; CDR3 protein: CASSVGGQPYEQYF
J gene: TRBJ2-1; clone size: -; V gene: TRBV27; D gene: -; CDR3 DNA: TGTGCCAGCGGGAAGAGGCGGGGTAGGATCGGGGATGAGCAGTTCTTC; CDR3 protein: CASGKRRGRIGDEQFF
J gene: TRBJ2-7; clone size: -; V gene: TRBV7-9; D gene: -; CDR3 DNA: TGTGCCAGCAGCTTGTCGTTGGCGGAAAGCTACGAGCAGTACTTC; CDR3 protein: CASSLSLAESYEQYF
J gene: TRBJ1-5; clone size: few; V gene: TRBV7-9; D gene: TRBD1; CDR3 DNA: TGTGCCAGCAGGCCTCAGGGGGATCAGCCCCAGCATTTT; CDR3 protein: CASRPQGDQPQHF
J gene: TRBJ1-2; clone size: few; V gene: TRBV14; D gene: -; CDR3 DNA: TGTGCCAGCAGCCATTCATCTCTCGGGCAGGGAATGTACTATGGCTACACCTTC; CDR3 protein: CASSHSSLGQGMYYGYTF
J gene: TRBJ1-5; clone size: -; V gene: TRBV5-6; D gene: -; CDR3 DNA: TGTGCCAGCAGCACCGGAGGGAATCAGCCCCAGCATTTT; CDR3 protein: CASSTGGNQPQHF
J gene: TRBJ2-1; clone size: -; V gene: TRBV29-1; D gene: TRBD1; CDR3 DNA: TGCAGCGGGAGGACAGGCTACAATGAGCAGTTCTTC; CDR3 protein: CSGRTGYNEQFF
J gene: TRBJ2-1; clone size: -; V gene: TRBV10-3; D gene: -; CDR3 DNA: TGTGCCATCAGCTTGGACACCCTTGGGGATGAGCAGTTCTTC; CDR3 protein: CAISLDTLGDEQFF
J gene: TRBJ1-6; clone size: -; V gene: TRBV4-2; D gene: TRBD1; CDR3 DNA: TGTGCCAGCAGCCAAGATTTAGGGCAGGGGGAAGGGGTTACTTCACCCCTCCACTTT; CDR3 protein: CASSQDLGQGEGVTSPLHF
J gene: TRBJ2-7; clone size: -; V gene: TRBV14; D gene: TRBD1; CDR3 DNA: TGTGCCAGCAGCCAACGGGACAGGGGGGCCTACGAGCAGTACTTC; CDR3 protein: CASSQRDRGAYEQYF
J gene: TRBJ2-5; clone size: -; V gene: TRBV7-9; D gene: TRBD1; CDR3 DNA: TGTGCCAGCAGCTTAGACTGGGACAGTCCGGTTGGGGCCCAGTACTTC; CDR3 protein: CASSLDWDSPVGAQYF
J gene: TRBJ2-7; clone size: -; V gene: TRBV21-1; D gene: -; CDR3 DNA: TGTGCCAGCAGCAGGGGCGGGAGCGAACCCAACCCTTCGGACGAGCAGTACTTC; CDR3 protein: CASSRGGSEPNPSDEQYF
J gene: TRBJ2-3; clone size: -; V gene: TRBV28; D gene: TRBD1; CDR3 DNA: TGTGCCAGCAGTTTAGATGGGCAGGGGGCCTCTAAACATACGCAGTATTTT; CDR3 protein: CASSLDGQGASKHTQYF
J gene: TRBJ1-2; clone size: -; V gene: TRBV13; D gene: TRBD1; CDR3 DNA: TGTGCCAGCAGCTTTGGGACAGTCCTCCCAAATGGCTACACCTTC; CDR3 protein: CASSFGTVLPNGYTF
J gene: TRBJ2-5; clone size: -; V gene: TRBV11-2; D gene: TRBD2; CDR3 DNA: TGTGCCGGCAGCTTAGGGGCGGGGGGCACGGAGACCCAGTACTTC; CDR3 protein: CAGSLGAGGTETQYF
J gene: TRBJ2-1; clone size: -; V gene: TRBV5-5; D gene: TRBD2; CDR3 DNA: TGTGCCAGCAGCTCCCTAGCGGGGGGGCTTAATGAGCAGTTCTTC; CDR3 protein: CASSSLAGGLNEQFF